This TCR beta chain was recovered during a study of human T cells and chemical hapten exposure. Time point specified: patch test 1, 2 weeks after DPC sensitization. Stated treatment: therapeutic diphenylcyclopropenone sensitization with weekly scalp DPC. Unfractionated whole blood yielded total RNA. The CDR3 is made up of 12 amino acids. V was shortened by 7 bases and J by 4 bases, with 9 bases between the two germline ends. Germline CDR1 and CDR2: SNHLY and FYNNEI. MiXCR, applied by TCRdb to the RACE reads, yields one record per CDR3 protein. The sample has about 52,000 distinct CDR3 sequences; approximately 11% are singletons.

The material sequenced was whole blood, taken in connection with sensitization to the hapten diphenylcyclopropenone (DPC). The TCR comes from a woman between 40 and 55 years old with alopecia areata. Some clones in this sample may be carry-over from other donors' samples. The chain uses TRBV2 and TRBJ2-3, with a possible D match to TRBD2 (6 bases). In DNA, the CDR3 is TGTGCCAGCACCCGGGACTCAGATACGCAGTATTTT. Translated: CASTRDSDTQYF.